This record concerns one TCR beta chain sequence. The antigen is not known. Germline V lookup: CDR1 MNHNS, CDR2 SASEGT. The CDR3 consists of 18 residues. Trimming left V 2 bases short and J 6 bases short, with 23 bases between. This record belongs to a study of siplizumab effects on memory and regulatory T cells. Some clones are missing from TCRdb's copy, which holds only in-frame ones; the method was immunoSEQ multiplex PCR. The data show some 100,000 clones, roughly 94% seen once. General observations from the study: Neither a naive nor a memory phenotype was assignable to roughly 80-95% of proliferating CD4+ or CD8+ clones.

This clonotype was obtained from a human donor in good health. The specimen sequenced was non-Treg CD4+ T cells sorted from blood. The V call is TRBV6-1, the J call TRBJ2-1, with D possibly matching TRBD2 (5 bases). The CDR3 spells CASSERGSEYFIGNEQFF. DNA of the CDR3: TGTGCCAGCAGTGAACGGGGTAGCGAATACTTCATTGGCAATGAGCAGTTCTTC.